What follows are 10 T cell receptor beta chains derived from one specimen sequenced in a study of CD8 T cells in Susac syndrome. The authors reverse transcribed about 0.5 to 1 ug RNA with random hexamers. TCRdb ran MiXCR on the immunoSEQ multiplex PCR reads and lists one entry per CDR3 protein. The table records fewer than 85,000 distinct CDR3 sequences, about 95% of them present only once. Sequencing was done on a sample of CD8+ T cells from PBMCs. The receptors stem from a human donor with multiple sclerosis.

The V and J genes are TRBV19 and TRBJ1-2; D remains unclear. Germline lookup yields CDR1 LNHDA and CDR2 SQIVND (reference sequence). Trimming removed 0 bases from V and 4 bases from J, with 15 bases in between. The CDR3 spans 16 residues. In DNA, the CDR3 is TGTGCCAGTAGTATAGATCGTGGAATCCCATCCTATGGCTACACCTTC. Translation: CASSIDRGIPSYGYTF.

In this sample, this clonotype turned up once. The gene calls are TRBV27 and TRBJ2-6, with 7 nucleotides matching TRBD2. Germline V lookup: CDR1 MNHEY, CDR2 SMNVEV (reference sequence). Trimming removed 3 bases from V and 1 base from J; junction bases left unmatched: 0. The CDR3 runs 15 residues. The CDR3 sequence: CASSFGGSGANVLTF. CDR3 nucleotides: TGTGCCAGCAGTTTCGGGGGGTCTGGGGCCAACGTCCTGACTTTC.

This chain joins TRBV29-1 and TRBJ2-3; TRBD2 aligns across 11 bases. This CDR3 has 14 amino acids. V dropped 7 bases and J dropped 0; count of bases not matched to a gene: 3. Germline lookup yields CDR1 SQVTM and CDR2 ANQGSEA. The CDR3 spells CSELAGDSTDTQYF. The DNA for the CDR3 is TGCAGCGAACTAGCGGGGGATAGCACAGATACGCAGTATTTT.

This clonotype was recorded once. CDR3 nucleotide sequence: TGTGCCTGGTCCCAGGGGGGGCCCTCCTACGAGCAGTACTTC. This translates into CAWSQGGPSYEQYF. The rearrangement links TRBV30 to TRBJ2-7, with D perhaps assigned TRBD1 or TRBD2 (7 bases each). CDR1 and CDR2 from the germline V gene are GTSNPN and SVGIG (reference sequence). CDR3 length equals 14 residues. Trimming removed 5 bases at V and 0 bases at J, with 14 bases between.

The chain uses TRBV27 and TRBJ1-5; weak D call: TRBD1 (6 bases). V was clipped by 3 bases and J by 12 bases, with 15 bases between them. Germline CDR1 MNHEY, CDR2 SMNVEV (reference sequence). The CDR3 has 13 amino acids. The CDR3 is CASSLGGGRDQHF. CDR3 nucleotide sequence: TGTGCCAGCAGTTTGGGGGGGGGCCGTGACCAGCATTTT.

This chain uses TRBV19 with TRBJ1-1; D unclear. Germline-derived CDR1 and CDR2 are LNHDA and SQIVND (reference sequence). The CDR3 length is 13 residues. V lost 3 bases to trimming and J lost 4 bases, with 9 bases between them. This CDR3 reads CASSITRFTEAFF. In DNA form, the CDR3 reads TGTGCCAGTAGTATTACCAGGTTCACTGAAGCTTTCTTT.

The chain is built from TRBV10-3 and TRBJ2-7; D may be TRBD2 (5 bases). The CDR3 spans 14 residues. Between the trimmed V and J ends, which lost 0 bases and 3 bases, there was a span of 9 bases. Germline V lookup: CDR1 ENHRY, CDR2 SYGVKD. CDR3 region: CAISESYGDYEQYF. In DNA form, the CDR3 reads TGTGCCATCAGTGAGTCGTACGGGGACTACGAGCAGTACTTC.

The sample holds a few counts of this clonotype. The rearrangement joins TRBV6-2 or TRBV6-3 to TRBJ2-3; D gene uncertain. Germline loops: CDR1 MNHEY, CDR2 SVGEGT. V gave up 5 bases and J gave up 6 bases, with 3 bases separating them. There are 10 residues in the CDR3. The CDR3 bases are TGTGCCAGCAGTGGGGATACGCAGTATTTT. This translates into CASSGDTQYF.

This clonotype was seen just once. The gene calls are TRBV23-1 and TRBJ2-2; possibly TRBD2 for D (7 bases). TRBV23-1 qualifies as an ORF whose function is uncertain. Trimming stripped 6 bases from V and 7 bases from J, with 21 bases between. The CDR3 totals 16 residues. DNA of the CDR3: TGCGCCAGCAGACCGGCCGCCAGGGGAGGGGGCGGGGAGCTGTTTTTT. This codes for CASRPAARGGGGELFF.

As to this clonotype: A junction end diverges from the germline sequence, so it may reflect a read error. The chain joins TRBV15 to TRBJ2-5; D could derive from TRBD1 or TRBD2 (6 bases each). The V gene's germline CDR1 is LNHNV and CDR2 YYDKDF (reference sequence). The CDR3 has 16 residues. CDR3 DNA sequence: TGTGCCACCAGCAGTAATGAAAAGGGGGGCCAAAAGACCCAGTACTTC. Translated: CATSSNEKGGQKTQYF. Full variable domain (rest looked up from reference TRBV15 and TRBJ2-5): DAMVIQNPRYQVTQFGKPVTLSCSQTLNHNVMYWYQQKSSQAPKLLFHYYDKDFNNEADTPDNFQSRRPNTSFCFLDIRSPGLGDTAMYLCATSSNEKGGQKTQYFGPGTRLLVL.